These 28 T cell receptor beta chains share one sample of origin, sequenced in a study of control samples from healthy donors and cancer patients. Method: immunoSEQ multiplex PCR; TCRdb's copy keeps in-frame clones and lacks some. The profile shows around 150,000 clones, approximately 90% of them singletons. The sample consisted of blood. The origin of the receptors is a man in his thirties or forties in good health.

This clone was detected a few times. V usage is TRBV7-2 and J usage is TRBJ2-3; D might be TRBD2 (6 bases). V was shortened by 1 base and J by 4 bases, with 12 bases between the two germline ends. There are 15 residues in the CDR3. CDR1 and CDR2 (germline): SGHTA, FQGNSA. The CDR3 loop reads CASSLDGSPPDTQYF. The CDR3 bases are TGTGCCAGCAGCTTAGACGGGAGCCCCCCAGATACGCAGTATTTT.

J is TRBJ1-1 and V is TRBV5-5, with D unresolved. CDR1 SGHKS and CDR2 YYEKEE come from the germline V gene (reference sequence). V lost 4 bases to trimming and J lost 5 bases, with 6 bases between them. The length of the CDR3 is 11 residues. The chain's CDR3 is CASSSPTEAFF. The CDR3, as DNA: TGTGCCAGCAGCAGTCCGACTGAAGCTTTCTTT.

This clone was recorded only once. The gene calls are TRBV14 and TRBJ1-1; 8 bases fit TRBD1. The CDR3 covers 15 residues. The V gene end was trimmed by 2 bases and the J gene end by 1 base; junction bases not matched to a gene: 3. Looked up from germline, CDR1 is SGHDN and CDR2 is FVKESK. In nucleotides, the CDR3 is TGTGCCAGCAGCCAATGGACAGGGCCGAACACTGAAGCTTTCTTT. Translating gives CASSQWTGPNTEAFF.

V usage is TRBV12-5 and J usage is TRBJ2-1; the match to TRBD2 covers 8 bases. CDR3 length equals 15 residues. V dropped 6 bases and J dropped 3; count of bases not matched to a gene: 7. From germline, CDR1 is LGHNT and CDR2 FRNRAP. The DNA for the CDR3 is TGTGCTAGTGGCCGCGGGACTAGTATCTACAATGAGCAGTTCTTC. Encoded protein: CASGRGTSIYNEQFF.

This clone was counted a few times. The J gene is TRBJ1-1, the V gene TRBV27; no firm D call. There are 13 residues in the CDR3. The germline V gene has CDR1 MNHEY and CDR2 SMNVEV (reference sequence). V lost 3 bases and J 2 bases, leaving 7 bases between the germline ends. In DNA form, the CDR3 reads TGTGCCAGCAGTTTCTACAGCAACACTGAAGCTTTCTTT. Translation: CASSFYSNTEAFF.

This chain joins TRBV7-8 and TRBJ1-6; D call uncertain. CDR1 and CDR2 (germline): SGHVS, FQNEAQ. The CDR3 contains 18 residues. Trimming took off 3 bases at V and 2 bases at J, with 17 bases between the two ends. Here the CDR3 DNA reads TGTGCCAGCAGCTTTGACACCCTCGGGGTGGCCTATAATTCACCCCTCCACTTT. Translated: CASSFDTLGVAYNSPLHF.

The chain joins TRBV6-1 to TRBJ1-1, with no clear D. In germline, CDR1 is MNHNS, CDR2 SASEGT. Between the trimmed V and J ends, which lost 2 bases and 4 bases, there was a span of 14 bases. The CDR3 has 15 amino acids. The CDR3 bases are TGTGCCAGCAGTGAATACGGGGAGTGGAGCACTGAAGCTTTCTTT. This sequence encodes CASSEYGEWSTEAFF.

The chain carries TRBV25-1 and TRBJ2-3; D not certain. V lost 4 bases and J lost 0, with 8 bases in between. The CDR3 length is 14 residues. CDR1 is MGHDK and CDR2 is SYGVNS in the germline V gene. The CDR3 DNA follows: TGTGCCAGCAGTGGAAGCCGTAGCACAGATACGCAGTATTTT. Amino acid sequence: CASSGSRSTDTQYF.

The chain combines TRBV28 with TRBJ2-7; no definite D call. Germline V gene sequence: CDR1 MDHEN, CDR2 SYDVKM. Between the trimmed V and J ends, which lost 8 bases and 3 bases, there was a span of 14 bases. The CDR3 runs to 13 residues. The chain's CDR3 is CASRPNWGYEQYF. The CDR3 coding sequence is TGTGCCAGCCGACCAAATTGGGGCTACGAGCAGTACTTC.

The chain uses TRBV5-1 and TRBJ2-1; 8 positions match TRBD2. V was clipped by 6 bases and J by 5 bases; unmatched bases: 10. CDR1 and CDR2 (germline): SGHRS, YFSETQ. The CDR3 consists of 15 residues. The CDR3 sequence is CASKLLAERNNEQFF. The CDR3 DNA is TGCGCCAGCAAGCTACTAGCGGAAAGGAACAATGAGCAGTTCTTC.

The chain carries TRBV25-1 and TRBJ1-2; D not certain. Trimming took off 1 base at V and 2 bases at J, with 5 bases between the two ends. The CDR3 has 13 residues. The V gene's germline CDR1 is MGHDK and CDR2 SYGVNS. The CDR3 here is CASSESGNYGYTF. CDR3 bases: TGTGCCAGCAGTGAATCAGGAAACTATGGCTACACCTTC.

V gene TRBV9 combines with J gene TRBJ2-7, with a weak D call TRBD2 (5 bases). V was clipped by 0 bases and J by 4 bases, with 8 bases between them. This CDR3 has 13 amino acids. CDR1 and CDR2 (germline): SGDLS, YYNGEE. CDR3 region: CASSVDRGYEQYF. The CDR3 DNA sequence: TGTGCCAGCAGCGTAGATCGGGGTTACGAGCAGTACTTC.

The chain has TRBV15 and TRBJ1-2; tentative D call: TRBD1 (5 bases). Germline V gene data show CDR1 as LNHNV and CDR2 as YYDKDF (reference sequence). V gave up 0 bases and J gave up 8 bases, with 16 bases separating them. This CDR3 region has 15 residues. CDR3 loop: CATSRDRGGRGGYTF. The CDR3, as DNA: TGTGCCACCAGCAGAGATCGGGGCGGCCGGGGGGGCTACACCTTC.

This chain uses TRBV7-2 with TRBJ2-7; either TRBD1 or TRBD2 may supply D (5 bases each). The V end lost 5 bases, the J end lost 5 bases, and 7 bases lay between the germline ends. In germline, CDR1 is SGHTA, CDR2 FQGNSA. The CDR3 consists of 11 residues. The CDR3 DNA reads TGTGCCAGCAGCAGAGGGGACGAGCAGTACTTC. Translated: CASSRGDEQYF.

This clone has only one observation. The rearrangement links TRBV9 to TRBJ1-6, with D possibly matching TRBD1 (6 bases). Germline V gene lookup returns CDR1 SGDLS and CDR2 YYNGEE. Trimming pared 3 bases from V and 1 base from J, leaving 11 bases between. The length of the CDR3 is 16 residues. The CDR3 loop reads CASSAPGASYNSPLHF. The CDR3 bases are TGTGCCAGCAGCGCACCAGGGGCATCCTATAATTCACCCCTCCACTTT.

The V call is TRBV29-1, the J call TRBJ1-1; 7 bases line up with TRBD1. Trimming took 3 bases from V and 1 from J; bases not matched to a gene: 5. Germline V gives CDR1 SQVTM, CDR2 ANQGSEA. This CDR3 contains 14 residues. The CDR3 coding sequence is TGCAGCGTTGACCCCAGGGGGGGGAACACTGAAGCTTTCTTT. Translating it yields CSVDPRGGNTEAFF.

This clone was observed a single time. The chain recombines TRBV28 with TRBJ1-5; D might be TRBD1 (5 bases). Per germline, CDR1 MDHEN and CDR2 SYDVKM. This CDR3 has 13 residues. The V end lost 6 bases, the J end lost 8 bases, and 14 bases lay between the germline ends. This CDR3 reads CASRQGTAEPQHF. CDR3 bases: TGTGCCAGCAGGCAGGGTACGGCTGAGCCCCAGCATTTT.

The chain has TRBV3-1 (or the pseudogene TRBV3-2) and TRBJ1-1; 8 nucleotides line up with TRBD1. With V trimmed by 4 bases and J by 1 base, 2 bases remained unmatched. Germline lookup yields CDR1 LGHDT and CDR2 YNNKEL (reference sequence). The CDR3 runs 14 residues. For the CDR3, the DNA is TGTGCCAGCAGCCCCGACAGGGGGAACACTGAAGCTTTCTTT. This encodes CASSPDRGNTEAFF.

Written as DNA, the CDR3 is TGTGCCAGCAGTCGGGACAGGGGGCAAAAGGATCAGCCCCAGCATTTT. Its translation is CASSRDRGQKDQPQHF. This chain joins TRBV6-6 and TRBJ1-5; 12 bases line up with TRBD1. With V trimmed by 5 bases and J by 5 bases, 7 bases remained unmatched. The CDR3 runs 16 residues. The germline V gene encodes CDR1 MNHNY and CDR2 SVGAGI (reference sequence).

V and J are TRBV25-1 and TRBJ2-3; D is perhaps TRBD2 (6 bases). Germline CDR1 is MGHDK and CDR2 is SYGVNS. Deletions cut 0 bases from V and 8 bases from J, with 15 bases between. This CDR3 has 15 residues. CDR3 protein: CASSEYGGAEATQYF. In DNA form, the CDR3 reads TGTGCCAGCAGTGAATATGGCGGGGCTGAGGCTACGCAGTATTTT.

This clone was found once. V and J are TRBV10-1 and TRBJ1-6; perhaps TRBD1 as D (5 bases). V lost 10 bases and J 0 bases, leaving 16 bases between the germline ends. The V gene's germline CDR1 is WNHNN and CDR2 SYGVQD (reference sequence). The CDR3 loop spans 16 amino acids. The CDR3 sequence: CATGGDPSSYNSPLHF. The CDR3, as DNA: TGCGCCACCGGGGGGGATCCAAGCTCCTATAATTCACCCCTCCACTTT.

The genes are TRBV5-4 and TRBJ2-3, with D possibly being TRBD2 (7 bases). Germline CDR1 is SGHNT and CDR2 is YYREEE (reference sequence). CDR3 length equals 15 residues. Trimming stripped 2 bases from V and 3 bases from J, with 13 bases between. For the CDR3, the DNA is TGTGCCAGCAGCTTTCGGGGGCGGGAGACAGATACGCAGTATTTT. Translated, it gives CASSFRGRETDTQYF.

The chain employs TRBV19 and TRBJ1-1; D call uncertain. V was clipped by 4 bases and J by 1 base, with 13 bases between them. The CDR3 loop spans 15 amino acids. Germline V lookup: CDR1 LNHDA, CDR2 SQIVND (reference sequence). CDR3 in amino acids: CASSKTSGSNTEAFF. As DNA, the CDR3 is TGTGCCAGTAGTAAGACATCCGGGTCGAACACTGAAGCTTTCTTT.

This chain uses TRBV27 with TRBJ1-2; 11 bases align to TRBD1. Trimming took 6 bases from V and 8 from J; bases not matched to a gene: 8. This CDR3 is 14 amino acids long. Germline values: CDR1 MNHEY, CDR2 SMNVEV (reference sequence). The CDR3: CASREDRGLGGYTF. CDR3 sequence (DNA): TGTGCCAGCAGGGAGGACAGGGGGCTAGGCGGCTACACCTTC.

V gene TRBV19 combines with J gene TRBJ2-6, with D hard to call. Per the germline V gene, CDR1 is LNHDA and CDR2 is SQIVND (reference sequence). CDR3 length equals 19 residues. V was shortened by 9 bases and J by 1 base, with 25 bases between the two germline ends. The CDR3 loop reads CARLLPNHKILSGANVLTF. The CDR3 region has the DNA TGTGCCAGACTTCTACCAAACCACAAAATTCTTTCTGGGGCCAACGTCCTGACTTTC.

The chain employs TRBV28 and TRBJ1-5; 10 nucleotides agree with TRBD1. This CDR3 has 14 amino acids. Germline lookup yields CDR1 MDHEN and CDR2 SYDVKM. V lost 7 bases, J lost 5 bases, and 5 bases stayed unmatched. The CDR3: CASIGTGVDQPQHF. The CDR3 bases are TGTGCCAGCATTGGGACAGGGGTTGATCAGCCCCAGCATTTT.

The chain recombines TRBV18 with TRBJ1-2, with D unclear. The CDR3 is made up of 14 amino acids. The germline V gene encodes CDR1 KGHSH and CDR2 LQKENI. The V and J ends lost 3 bases and 3 bases respectively, with 11 bases between them. The chain's CDR3 is CASSPGSRDYGYTF. DNA for the CDR3: TGTGCCAGCTCACCGGGGAGCAGAGACTATGGCTACACCTTC.

This clone was seen more than once but under ten times. This CDR3 reads CSAGGQGPYGYTF. CDR3 DNA sequence: TGCAGTGCTGGTGGGCAGGGGCCCTATGGCTACACCTTC. J is TRBJ1-2 and V is TRBV20-1, with D possibly being TRBD1 (6 bases). CDR1 and CDR2 (germline): DFQATT, SNEGSKA (reference sequence). The V end lost 5 bases, the J end lost 4 bases, and 14 bases lay between the germline ends. This CDR3 has 13 amino acids.